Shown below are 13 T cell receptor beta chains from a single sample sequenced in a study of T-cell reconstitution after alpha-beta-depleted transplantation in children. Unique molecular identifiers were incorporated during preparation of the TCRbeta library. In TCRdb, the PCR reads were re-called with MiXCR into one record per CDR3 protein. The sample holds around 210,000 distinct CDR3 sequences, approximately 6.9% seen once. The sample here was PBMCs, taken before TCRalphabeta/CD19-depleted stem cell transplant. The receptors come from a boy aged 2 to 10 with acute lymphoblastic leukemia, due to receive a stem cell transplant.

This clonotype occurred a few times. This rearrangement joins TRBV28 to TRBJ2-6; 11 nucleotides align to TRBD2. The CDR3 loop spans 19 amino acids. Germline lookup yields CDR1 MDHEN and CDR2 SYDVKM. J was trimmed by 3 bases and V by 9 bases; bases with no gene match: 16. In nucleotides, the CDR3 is TGTGCCAGTCTTTCGGGTCAACTAGCGGGAGCTGGTGGGGCCAACGTCCTGACTTTC. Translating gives CASLSGQLAGAGGANVLTF.

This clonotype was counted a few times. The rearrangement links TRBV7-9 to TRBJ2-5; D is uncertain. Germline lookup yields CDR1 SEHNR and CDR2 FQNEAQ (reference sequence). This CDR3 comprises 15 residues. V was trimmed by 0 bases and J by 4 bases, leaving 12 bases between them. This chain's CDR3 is CASSLALGRVETQYF. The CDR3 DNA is TGTGCCAGCAGCTTAGCGCTCGGTCGAGTAGAGACCCAGTACTTC.

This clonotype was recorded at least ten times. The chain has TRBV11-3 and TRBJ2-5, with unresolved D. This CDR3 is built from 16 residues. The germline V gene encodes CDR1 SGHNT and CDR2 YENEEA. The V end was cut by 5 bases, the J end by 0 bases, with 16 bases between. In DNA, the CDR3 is TGTGCCAGCAGCGATATCCCGGGCTCGGACCAAGAGACCCAGTACTTC. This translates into CASSDIPGSDQETQYF.

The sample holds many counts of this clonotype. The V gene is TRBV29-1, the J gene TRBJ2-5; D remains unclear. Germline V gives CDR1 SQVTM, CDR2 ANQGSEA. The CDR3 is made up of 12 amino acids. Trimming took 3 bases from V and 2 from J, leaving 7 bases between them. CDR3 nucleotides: TGCAGCGTTGAGAGATCGCAAGAGACCCAGTACTTC. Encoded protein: CSVERSQETQYF.

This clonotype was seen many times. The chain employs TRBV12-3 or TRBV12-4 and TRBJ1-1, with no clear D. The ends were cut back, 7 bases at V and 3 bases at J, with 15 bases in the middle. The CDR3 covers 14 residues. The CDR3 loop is CASIIGEVYTEAFF. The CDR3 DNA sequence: TGTGCCAGCATCATCGGAGAAGTGTACACTGAAGCTTTCTTT.

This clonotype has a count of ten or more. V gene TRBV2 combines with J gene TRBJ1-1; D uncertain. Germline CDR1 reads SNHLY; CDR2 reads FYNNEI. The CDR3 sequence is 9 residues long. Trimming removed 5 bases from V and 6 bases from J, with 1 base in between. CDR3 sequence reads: CASSPEAFF. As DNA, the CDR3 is TGTGCCAGCAGTCCTGAAGCTTTCTTT.

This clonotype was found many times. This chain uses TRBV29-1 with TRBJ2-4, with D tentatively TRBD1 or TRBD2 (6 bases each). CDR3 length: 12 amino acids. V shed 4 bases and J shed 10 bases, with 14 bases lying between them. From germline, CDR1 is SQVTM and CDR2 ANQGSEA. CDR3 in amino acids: CSVVERGRIQYF. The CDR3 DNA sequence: TGCAGCGTTGTTGAGAGGGGGAGGATTCAGTACTTC.

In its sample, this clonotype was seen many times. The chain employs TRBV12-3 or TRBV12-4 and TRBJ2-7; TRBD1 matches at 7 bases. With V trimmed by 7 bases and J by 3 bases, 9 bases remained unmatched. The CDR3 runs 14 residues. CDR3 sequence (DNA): TGTGCCAGCACCTTACAGGGGTGGAACTACGAGCAGTACTTC. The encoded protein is CASTLQGWNYEQYF.

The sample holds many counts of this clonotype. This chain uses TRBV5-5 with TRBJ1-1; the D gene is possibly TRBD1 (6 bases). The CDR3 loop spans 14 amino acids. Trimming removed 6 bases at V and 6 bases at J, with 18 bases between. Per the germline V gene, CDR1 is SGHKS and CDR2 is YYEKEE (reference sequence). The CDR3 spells CASNYRDFVSEAFF. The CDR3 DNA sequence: TGTGCCAGCAATTACAGGGATTTTGTCTCTGAAGCTTTCTTT.

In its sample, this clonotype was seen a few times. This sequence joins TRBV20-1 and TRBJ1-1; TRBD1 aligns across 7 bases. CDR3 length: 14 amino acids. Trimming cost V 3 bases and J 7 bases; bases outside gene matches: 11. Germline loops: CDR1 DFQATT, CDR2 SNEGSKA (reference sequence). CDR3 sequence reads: CSARADRASYEAFF. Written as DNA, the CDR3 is TGCAGTGCTAGGGCAGACAGGGCCTCATATGAAGCTTTCTTT.

CDR3 coding DNA: TGTGCCAGCTCAATCAGGGGGGTGGACAATCAGCCCCAGCATTTT. Translated: CASSIRGVDNQPQHF. The V and J genes are TRBV12-3 or TRBV12-4 and TRBJ1-5; the match to TRBD1 covers 7 bases. CDR3 length: 15 amino acids. Trimming cost V 8 bases and J 3 bases; bases outside gene matches: 10.

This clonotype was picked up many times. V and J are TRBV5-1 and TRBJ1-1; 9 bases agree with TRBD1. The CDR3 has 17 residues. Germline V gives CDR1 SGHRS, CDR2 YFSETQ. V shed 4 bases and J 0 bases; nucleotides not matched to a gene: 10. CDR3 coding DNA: TGCGCCAGCAGCCAGCAGGACAGGGGAAATATGAACACTGAAGCTTTCTTT. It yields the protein CASSQQDRGNMNTEAFF.

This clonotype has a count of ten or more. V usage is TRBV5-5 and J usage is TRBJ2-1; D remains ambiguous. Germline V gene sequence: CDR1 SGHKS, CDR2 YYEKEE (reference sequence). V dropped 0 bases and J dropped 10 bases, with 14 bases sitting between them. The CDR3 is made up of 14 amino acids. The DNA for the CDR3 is TGTGCCAGCAGCTTGGCCCGAGATGGACGGGAGCAGTTCTTC. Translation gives CASSLARDGREQFF.